This record covers a single T cell receptor beta chain. Its antigen is not identified. CDR3 size: 14 residues. CDR1 and CDR2 from the germline V gene are LNHDA and SQIVND (reference sequence). Multiplex touch-down PCR amplified TRB using TRB-A and TRB-B pools in one tube. TCRdb reanalyzed the multiplex PCR reads, giving one entry per CDR3 protein sequence and no DNA. Its clone listing holds about 7,300 distinct CDR3 sequences. TRB amplification used approximately 250 ng of peripheral blood genomic DNA. The data originate from a study of T cell clusters in autoimmune cytopenias. Study conclusions and caveats: Physiological T cell clusters of healthy donors were apparently absent in primary autoimmune cytopenia patients. TRB repertoire shifts in secondary cytopenia and chronic lymphocytic leukemia mostly reflected lymphoma, not autoimmunity.

The data were also submitted as part of a second study, on T cell repertoires in aging, cancer and after chemotherapy. That paper notes: In healthy donors, age-related TCR diversity loss mainly reflected lost richness. Across the chemotherapy interval, each cancer cohort showed higher median generation probability, suggesting thymic rebound.

This sequence joins TRBV19 and TRBJ1-6; the TRBD1 assignment by TCRdb is unverifiable without DNA. Sequencing was carried out using peripheral blood. The clonotype was recovered from a human donor in good health. The CDR3 loop reads CASSIDRGNSPLHF.